A selection of T cell receptor beta chains follows, all from one sample in a study of T cell responses to AZD1222 COVID-19 vaccine. Repertoires were generated with immunoSEQ multiplex PCR, while TCRdb's copy carries only in-frame clones and drops some. The sample lists approximately 99,000 clones; approximately 89% were seen once. Sequences were derived from peripheral blood, sampled on day 0 of MenACWY control vaccination. Every receptor here comes from an adult in good health. Both conserved end residues are part of each CDR3. The D gene is left open where the match is weak. Part of the rows lack a size; the others show once, few, many or a class for expanded clones.

clone size | J gene | D gene | V gene | CDR3 protein | CDR3 DNA
- | TRBJ1-2 | - | TRBV30 | CAWSVGGGYGYTF | TGTGCCTGGAGTGTTGGTGGGGGATATGGCTACACCTTC
- | TRBJ1-1 | TRBD1 | TRBV10-2 | CASSTRTGGGTEAFF | TGCGCCAGCAGTACAAGGACAGGGGGCGGCACTGAAGCTTTCTTT
- | TRBJ1-4 | - | TRBV5-5 | CASSLSLQSATNEKLFF | TGTGCCAGCAGCCTCTCCTTGCAGTCCGCAACTAATGAAAAACTGTTTTTT
- | TRBJ2-6 | TRBD1 | TRBV7-3 | CASSSTGTGANVLTF | TGTGCCAGCAGCTCGACAGGGACTGGGGCCAACGTCCTGACTTTC
- | TRBJ1-4 | - | TRBV5-6 | CASSLRSPATNEKLFF | TGTGCCAGCAGCTTGCGGAGTCCCGCAACTAATGAAAAACTGTTTTTT
- | TRBJ1-1 | - | TRBV6-5 | CASGAGSGMNTEAFF | TGTGCCAGCGGGGCAGGGTCCGGTATGAACACTGAAGCTTTCTTT
- | TRBJ1-2 | TRBD1 | TRBV28 | CASSQTGAPNYGYTF | TGTGCCAGCAGTCAAACAGGGGCCCCTAACTATGGCTACACCTTC
once | TRBJ2-1 | - | TRBV7-2 | CASSLVAWTTNEQFF | TGTGCCAGCAGCTTAGTGGCGTGGACTACTAATGAGCAGTTCTTC
- | TRBJ2-5 | - | TRBV7-2 | CASSLATGTYGEAQYF | TGTGCCAGCAGCTTAGCGACCGGGACCTACGGGGAGGCCCAGTACTTC
- | TRBJ2-3 | - | TRBV7-8 | CASSLTGTRTADTQYF | TGTGCCAGCAGCCTAACCGGAACCCGTACCGCAGATACGCAGTATTTT
once | TRBJ2-1 | TRBD2 | TRBV14 | CASSRGLAGGVEQFF | TGTGCCAGCAGCCGCGGACTAGCGGGGGGGGTCGAGCAGTTCTTC
- | TRBJ2-1 | - | TRBV12-5 | CASGLGRDSSSYNEQFF | TGTGCTAGTGGTTTGGGGCGGGATTCGAGCTCCTACAATGAGCAGTTCTTC
- | TRBJ1-1 | - | TRBV27 | CASRDLKGRVNTEAFF | TGTGCCAGCAGAGACCTTAAGGGCAGGGTGAACACTGAAGCTTTCTTT
- | TRBJ1-6 | - | TRBV7-9 | CASNQGFGYSPLHF | TGTGCCAGCAATCAGGGGTTCGGGTATTCACCCCTCCACTTT
- | TRBJ1-1 | - | TRBV6-5 | CASSRDRTLTEAFF | TGTGCCAGCAGTCGTGACAGGACGTTAACTGAAGCTTTCTTT
once | TRBJ2-7 | - | TRBV9 | CASSVRDKGYEQYF | TGTGCCAGCAGCGTCCGGGACAAAGGATACGAGCAGTACTTC
once | TRBJ2-2 | - | TRBV10-3 | CAISVNPGGNTGELFF | TGTGCCATCAGTGTCAACCCCGGGGGGAACACCGGGGAGCTGTTTTTT
- | TRBJ2-1 | - | TRBV5-6 | CASSLPPHWEGAYNEQFF | TGTGCCAGCAGCCTCCCTCCTCATTGGGAAGGGGCCTACAATGAGCAGTTCTTC
- | TRBJ1-2 | - | TRBV6-2/TRBV6-3 | CASSYSENYGYTF | TGTGCCAGCAGTTACTCAGAAAACTATGGCTACACCTTC
- | TRBJ1-4 | - | TRBV19 | CASSMGGFPTNEKLFF | TGTGCCAGTAGTATGGGCGGATTTCCAACTAATGAAAAACTGTTTTTT
- | TRBJ1-2 | - | TRBV24-1 | CATSDGDLGYTF | TGTGCCACCAGTGACGGGGACCTAGGCTACACCTTC
- | TRBJ2-3 | - | TRBV24-1 | CATSDWGRNTADTQYF | TGTGCCACCAGTGATTGGGGCAGGAACACCGCAGATACGCAGTATTTT
- | TRBJ2-5 | TRBD2 | TRBV5-1 | CASSLAGGQETQYF | TGCGCCAGCAGCTTAGCGGGGGGTCAGGAGACCCAGTACTTC
- | TRBJ1-3 | - | TRBV19 | CASSSRGSRAGNTIYF | TGTGCCAGTAGTTCCCGGGGGAGCCGGGCAGGAAACACCATATATTTT
- | TRBJ1-2 | TRBD1 | TRBV6-5 | CASLNRQGGGYTF | TGTGCCAGCCTCAATCGACAGGGAGGTGGCTACACCTTC
- | TRBJ2-5 | TRBD1 | TRBV19 | CASSLEGAGLATQYF | TGTGCCAGTAGTCTAGAGGGGGCCGGGTTAGCGACCCAGTACTTC
- | TRBJ1-1 | - | TRBV7-3 | CASSLGEGTEAFF | TGTGCCAGCAGCCTCGGAGAGGGGACTGAAGCTTTCTTT
- | TRBJ1-1 | - | TRBV29-1 | CSAQKNQNTEAFF | TGCAGCGCACAGAAGAACCAGAACACTGAAGCTTTCTTT
once | TRBJ2-5 | - | TRBV19 | CASRVDGRETQYF | TGTGCCAGTAGAGTGGACGGCAGGGAGACCCAGTACTTC
- | TRBJ1-2 | TRBD1 | TRBV3-1/TRBV3-2 | CASSQGTAYYGYTF | TGTGCCAGCAGCCAGGGGACAGCTTACTATGGCTACACCTTC
- | TRBJ1-5 | - | TRBV6-6 | CASRKQAHSNQPQHF | TGTGCCAGCAGAAAACAGGCGCATAGCAATCAGCCCCAGCATTTT
- | TRBJ1-2 | - | TRBV5-1 | CASSFYREVGYTF | TGCGCCAGCAGCTTCTACCGAGAAGTGGGCTACACCTTC
- | TRBJ1-1 | - | TRBV4-3 | CASSQDPGGRGRDGNTEAFF | TGCGCCAGCAGCCAAGATCCGGGGGGGAGGGGAAGGGACGGGAACACTGAAGCTTTCTTT
once | TRBJ1-5 | - | TRBV19 | CASSIVNEGNQPQHF | TGTGCCAGTAGTATTGTGAATGAAGGCAATCAGCCCCAGCATTTT
- | TRBJ2-7 | - | TRBV12-3/TRBV12-4 | CASSPWSHEQYF | TGTGCCAGCAGCCCCTGGTCCCACGAGCAGTACTTC
- | TRBJ1-2 | - | TRBV6-6 | CASSWGRYGYTF | TGTGCCAGCAGTTGGGGGCGGTATGGCTACACCTTC
- | TRBJ1-6 | - | TRBV7-6 | CASSPRTEANSPLHF | TGTGCCAGCAGCCCTCGGACAGAAGCTAATTCACCCCTCCACTTT
- | TRBJ1-2 | - | TRBV3-1/TRBV3-2 | CASSQAPPNYGYTF | TGTGCCAGCAGCCAAGCTCCCCCCAACTATGGCTACACCTTC
- | TRBJ1-2 | - | TRBV15 | CATSPASQNYGYTF | TGTGCCACCAGCCCCGCGTCGCAAAACTATGGCTACACCTTC
- | TRBJ2-7 | - | TRBV6-2/TRBV6-3 | CASSYGQDSSYEQYF | TGTGCCAGCAGTTACGGGCAGGACAGTTCCTACGAGCAGTACTTC
- | TRBJ2-3 | - | TRBV14 | CASSQAHRVHTQYF | TGTGCCAGCAGCCAAGCCCACAGGGTCCATACGCAGTATTTT
- | TRBJ1-6 | - | TRBV30 | CAWSVSGNSPLHF | TGTGCCTGGAGTGTGAGTGGGAATTCACCCCTCCACTTT
once | TRBJ1-2 | TRBD1 | TRBV10-3 | CAISELGTDYGYTF | TGTGCCATCAGTGAGTTAGGGACAGACTATGGCTACACCTTC
- | TRBJ1-2 | - | TRBV9 | CASSRVYGYTF | TGTGCCAGCAGCAGGGTATATGGCTACACCTTC
- | TRBJ2-7 | - | TRBV5-6 | CASSLFSGGLSYEQYF | TGTGCCAGCAGCTTGTTCTCCGGGGGCCTCTCCTACGAGCAGTACTTC
- | TRBJ2-7 | - | TRBV19 | CASSTVLNYEQYF | TGTGCCAGTAGTACCGTACTAAACTACGAGCAGTACTTC
- | TRBJ2-1 | TRBD2 | TRBV7-2 | CASSLGLADYNEQFF | TGTGCCAGCAGTTTAGGACTAGCCGATTACAATGAGCAGTTCTTC
- | TRBJ2-2 | TRBD2 | TRBV7-9 | CASSQRGGTGELFF | TGTGCCAGCAGTCAGCGGGGGGGAACCGGGGAGCTGTTTTTT
- | TRBJ2-7 | - | TRBV21-1 | CASIPDGTYEQYF | TGTGCCAGCATCCCCGACGGTACCTACGAGCAGTACTTC
once | TRBJ2-1 | - | TRBV7-3 | CASSSGSRGSYNEQFF | TGTGCCAGCAGCTCGGGCTCTAGGGGCTCCTACAATGAGCAGTTCTTC
once | TRBJ2-3 | TRBD1 | TRBV12-3/TRBV12-4 | CASRSGGPDTQYF | TGTGCCAGCAGGTCAGGGGGACCAGATACGCAGTATTTT
- | TRBJ1-1 | - | TRBV6-5 | CASSYSAPSNTEAFF | TGTGCCAGCAGTTACTCTGCCCCGTCGAACACTGAAGCTTTCTTT
- | TRBJ1-3 | - | TRBV10-2 | CASSDGSGNTIYF | TGCGCCAGCAGTGACGGCTCTGGAAACACCATATATTTT
- | TRBJ1-1 | - | TRBV30 | CAWRFPDRYTEAFF | TGTGCCTGGAGGTTTCCAGACAGGTACACTGAAGCTTTCTTT